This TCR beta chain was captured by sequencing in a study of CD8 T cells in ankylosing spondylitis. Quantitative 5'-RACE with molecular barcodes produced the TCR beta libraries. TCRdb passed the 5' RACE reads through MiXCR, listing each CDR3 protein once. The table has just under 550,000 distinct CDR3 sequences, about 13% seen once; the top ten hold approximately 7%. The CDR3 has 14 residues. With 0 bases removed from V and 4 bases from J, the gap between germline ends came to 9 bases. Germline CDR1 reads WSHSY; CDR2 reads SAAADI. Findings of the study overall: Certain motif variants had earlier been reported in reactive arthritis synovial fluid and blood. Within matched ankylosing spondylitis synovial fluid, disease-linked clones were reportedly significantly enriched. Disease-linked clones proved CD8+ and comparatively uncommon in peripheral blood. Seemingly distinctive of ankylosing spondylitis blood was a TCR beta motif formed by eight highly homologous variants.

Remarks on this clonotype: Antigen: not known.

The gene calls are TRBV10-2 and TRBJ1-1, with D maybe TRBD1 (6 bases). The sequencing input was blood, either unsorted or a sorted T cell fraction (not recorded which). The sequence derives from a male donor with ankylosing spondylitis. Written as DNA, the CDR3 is TGCGCCAGCAGTGAGTCGGGAGGGGGCACTGAAGCTTTCTTT. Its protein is CASSESGGGTEAFF.